The 18 T cell receptor beta chains presented below share a single source sample, sequenced in a study of T cells in Graves' hyperthyroidism and ophthalmopathy. Amplification yielded TCR beta CDR3 regions, with RNA transcripts as the source. Researchers ran a first-round RT-PCR on the TCR CDR3 using the HTBI primer set. TCRdb reprocessed the multiplex PCR reads via MiXCR and lists one record per CDR3 protein. The profile shows approximately 220,000 distinct CDR3 sequences, 18% of them singletons. Sequenced material: blood. These receptors were collected from a man aged 35-49 years with Graves' hyperthyroidism.

The chain links TRBV9 to TRBJ2-1, with D hard to call. V was pared by 3 bases and J by 0 bases, with 13 bases between. CDR1 and CDR2 from the germline V gene are SGDLS and YYNGEE. The CDR3 sequence is 16 residues long. As DNA, the CDR3 is TGTGCCAGCAGCGGCGATCTATCGCGCTCCTACAATGAGCAGTTCTTC. It yields the protein CASSGDLSRSYNEQFF.

This clonotype came up many times. The rearrangement links TRBV28 to TRBJ2-1; TRBD1 or TRBD2 may be the D gene (5 bases each). Germline V CDR1 and CDR2: MDHEN, SYDVKM. This CDR3 comprises 14 residues. The V end lost 5 bases, the J end lost 9 bases, and 17 bases lay between the germline ends. CDR3 nucleotide sequence: TGTGCCAGCAGTCCCCCATTGAGGGGTAGTGAGCAGTTCTTC. It specifies CASSPPLRGSEQFF.

This clonotype occurred many times. The J gene is TRBJ2-7, the V gene TRBV20-1; D may be TRBD1 or TRBD2 (6 bases each). Germline V gives CDR1 DFQATT, CDR2 SNEGSKA (reference sequence). The CDR3 consists of 14 residues. V lost 1 base, J lost 0 bases, and 10 bases lay in between. CDR3 loop: CSARGGGRSYEQYF. The CDR3 region has the DNA TGCAGTGCTAGAGGTGGGGGGCGCTCCTACGAGCAGTACTTC.

The chain recombines TRBV20-1 with TRBJ1-1, with a weak D call TRBD1 (6 bases). The germline V gene encodes CDR1 DFQATT and CDR2 SNEGSKA (reference sequence). The CDR3 has 14 residues. Trimming removed 6 bases from V and 7 bases from J, with 21 bases in between. This CDR3 reads CSAPPRGAGSEAFF. CDR3 nucleotide sequence: TGCAGTGCCCCACCGCGGGGGGCAGGGAGTGAAGCTTTCTTT.

This clonotype was seen many times. The chain is built from TRBV19 and TRBJ2-7, with 7 positions matching TRBD2. Germline CDR1 is LNHDA and CDR2 is SQIVND (reference sequence). After removal of 3 bases from V and 0 bases from J, the junction contained 14 bases not matched to a gene. This CDR3 contains 18 residues. The CDR3 region is CASSMPRGASGNSYEQYF. The CDR3 coding sequence is TGTGCCAGTAGTATGCCGAGAGGAGCTAGCGGTAACTCCTACGAGCAGTACTTC.

V is TRBV4-1 and J is TRBJ2-3; 9 nucleotides match TRBD2. V lost 4 bases, J lost 2 bases, and 16 bases stayed unmatched. The CDR3 is 19 amino acids. Germline CDR1 and CDR2: MGHRA and YSYEKL. The CDR3, as DNA: TGCGCCAGCAGCCGCCGATCATCTAGCGGGGAGGGTATCACAGATACGCAGTATTTT. As protein: CASSRRSSSGEGITDTQYF.

This clonotype was recorded at least ten times. The chain couples TRBV7-8 to TRBJ1-6; a possible D gene is TRBD1 (5 bases). The length of the CDR3 is 15 residues. V was trimmed by 3 bases and J by 4 bases, leaving 10 bases between them. The germline V gene encodes CDR1 SGHVS and CDR2 FQNEAQ. CDR3 coding DNA: TGTGCCAGCAGCTTCGCGGGGGGTTATAATTCACCCCTCCACTTT. It codes for CASSFAGGYNSPLHF.

The table lists this clonotype with many counts. The gene calls are TRBV6-2 or TRBV6-3 and TRBJ2-1; D is unclear. Germline-derived CDR1 and CDR2 are MNHEY and SVGEGT. The germline V and J ends were trimmed by 3 bases and 10 bases, with 13 bases remaining between them. This CDR3 is built from 13 residues. CDR3 residues: CASSYDRGREQFF. The CDR3 DNA reads as TGTGCCAGCAGTTATGACCGCGGCCGAGAGCAGTTCTTC.

This clonotype was observed a handful of times. A clone one base away is much larger, so this may be a read error. The V and J genes are TRBV7-9 and TRBJ1-1; maybe TRBD1 (6 bases). This CDR3 is 13 amino acids long. Germline V lookup: CDR1 SEHNR, CDR2 FQNEAQ (reference sequence). The germline V and J ends were trimmed by 2 bases and 4 bases, with 8 bases remaining between them. DNA of the CDR3: TGTGCCAGCAGCTTACAGGGGACCACTGAAGCTTTCTTT. Protein: CASSLQGTTEAFF.

This clonotype was seen ten or more times. The rearrangement uses TRBV7-9 and TRBJ1-1; D call uncertain. V was shortened by 4 bases and J by 0 bases, with 9 bases between the two germline ends. The CDR3 loop spans 14 amino acids. CDR1 and CDR2 from the germline V gene are SEHNR and FQNEAQ (reference sequence). The CDR3 nucleotides read TGTGCCAGCAGCTCGGCCAGACTGAACACTGAAGCTTTCTTT. This codes for CASSSARLNTEAFF.

This clonotype has at least ten counts. V and J are TRBV7-9 and TRBJ1-6; D is possibly TRBD1 (5 bases). Trimming took off 4 bases at V and 8 bases at J, with 12 bases between the two ends. Germline values: CDR1 SEHNR, CDR2 FQNEAQ (reference sequence). This CDR3 contains 14 residues. This CDR3 is CASSSLQVDSPLHF. The CDR3, as DNA: TGTGCCAGCAGCTCTCTACAGGTCGATTCACCCCTCCACTTT. Full variable domain (missing parts from reference TRBV7-9 and TRBJ1-6): DTGVSQNPRHKITKRGQNVTFRCDPISEHNRLYWYRQTLGQGPEFLTYFQNEAQLEKSRLLSDRFSAERPKGSFSTLEIQRTEQGDSAMYLCASSSLQVDSPLHFGNGTRLTVT.

This clonotype has ten or more counts. The chain employs TRBV7-9 and TRBJ1-1; tentative D call: TRBD1 (5 bases). Germline CDR1 and CDR2: SEHNR and FQNEAQ (reference sequence). The CDR3 has 13 residues. Deletions cut 3 bases from V and 8 bases from J, with 13 bases between. CDR3 region: CASSFNQGPEAFF. The CDR3 DNA is TGTGCCAGCAGCTTCAATCAGGGCCCAGAAGCTTTCTTT. The variable domain in full, completed from reference TRBV7-9 and TRBJ1-1, reads DTGVSQNPRHKITKRGQNVTFRCDPISEHNRLYWYRQTLGQGPEFLTYFQNEAQLEKSRLLSDRFSAERPKGSFSTLEIQRTEQGDSAMYLCASSFNQGPEAFFGQGTRLTVV.

The table lists this clonotype with many counts. This chain links TRBV10-1 with TRBJ2-7; 9 bases agree with TRBD2. The germline V gene has CDR1 WNHNN and CDR2 SYGVQD (reference sequence). The CDR3 has 14 residues. The ends lost 3 bases at V and 6 bases at J; junction bases unmatched: 6. Here the CDR3 reads CASSDHGLATEQYF. The CDR3 DNA is TGCGCCAGCAGTGACCACGGACTAGCGACCGAGCAGTACTTC.

The sample holds many counts of this clonotype. This chain joins TRBV5-5 and TRBJ1-1, with 7 bases fitting TRBD1. There are 14 residues in the CDR3. Germline trimming cut 4 bases from V and 1 base from J; bases unmatched to any gene: 4. Germline CDR1 reads SGHKS; CDR2 reads YYEKEE (reference sequence). CDR3 protein: CASSQGQANTEAFF. In DNA, the CDR3 is TGTGCCAGCAGCCAAGGACAGGCGAACACTGAAGCTTTCTTT.

Worth noting for this clonotype: It may be a read error: a sequence one base away is much more abundant. The chain's CDR3 is CASSSWDGENYEQYF. The CDR3 nucleotides are TGTGCCAGCAGCTCATGGGACGGGGAAAACTACGAGCAGTACTTC. The V call is TRBV7-9, the J call TRBJ2-7; D could derive from TRBD1 or TRBD2 (5 bases each). Germline V gives CDR1 SEHNR, CDR2 FQNEAQ (reference sequence). The CDR3 spans 15 residues. Trimming cost V 4 bases and J 3 bases, with 16 bases left between them.

This clonotype was recorded at least ten times. The rearrangement links TRBV7-2 to TRBJ2-5; D unclear. Germline-derived CDR1 and CDR2 are SGHTA and FQGNSA. With 5 bases removed from V and 3 bases from J, the gap between germline ends came to 13 bases. CDR3 length: 14 amino acids. The CDR3 sequence: CASSPTRNKETQYF. The DNA for the CDR3 is TGTGCCAGCAGCCCGACTCGAAATAAAGAGACCCAGTACTTC.

This clonotype has ten or more counts. The V call is TRBV6-2 or TRBV6-3, the J call TRBJ2-4, with 8 bases matching TRBD1. This CDR3 region has 16 residues. Germline V gives CDR1 MNHEY, CDR2 SVGEGT. Unmatched junction bases numbered 10, after V lost 6 bases and J lost 3 bases. The CDR3 DNA sequence: TGTGCCAGCAGCCGTCCCAGGGGGCTGGGCAAAAACATTCAGTACTTC. This encodes CASSRPRGLGKNIQYF.

This chain connects TRBV7-2 to TRBJ1-2; the match to TRBD1 covers 8 bases. This CDR3 has 14 residues. Germline assignment: CDR1 SGHTA and CDR2 FQGNSA. V lost 3 bases, J lost 4 bases, and 4 bases stayed unmatched. CDR3 DNA: TGTGCCAGCAGCTTCAGGGGGCAAGGCTATGGCTACACCTTC. Its protein is CASSFRGQGYGYTF.